The text below deals with one TCR beta chain. This sample is drawn from a study of blood T cell repertoires in COVID-19. CDR1 is SGHNT and CDR2 is YYREEE in the germline V gene (reference sequence). V gave up 4 bases and J gave up 4 bases, with 15 bases separating them. This CDR3 is 15 amino acids long. Method: immunoSEQ multiplex PCR; TCRdb's copy keeps in-frame clones and lacks some. This repertoire shows around 140,000 clones, 75% to 90% found once; its top ten account for under 4.5%. The receptor comes from a man over 45 who had recovered from COVID-19. The chain employs TRBV5-4 and TRBJ2-1, with TRBD2 as a possible D gene (5 bases). Sequenced input: PBMCs or T cells enriched from blood (not recorded which). CDR3 DNA sequence: TGTGCCAGCAGCGACCGGGTAGCGCGATACAATGAGCAGTTCTTC. It specifies CASSDRVARYNEQFF.